The clone carrying this TCR beta chain was counted many times. This entry is derived from a study of chronic HIV infection and antiretroviral therapy. One entry per CDR3 protein, called by TCRdb with MiXCR from the 5' RACE reads. Of roughly 39,000 distinct CDR3 sequences in the sample, 7% to 10% were seen once. This sequence originates from an adult who had HIV and had not received antiretroviral therapy, or was an uninfected healthy control (not recorded which). The source material was peripheral blood.

CDR3 residues: CASSLPDRGRGSNQPQHF. CDR3 nucleotides: TGTGCCAGCAGTTTACCTGACAGGGGCCGGGGCAGCAATCAGCCCCAGCATTTT. The V and J genes are TRBV28 and TRBJ1-5, with 8 bases lining up with TRBD1. Germline V CDR1 and CDR2: MDHEN, SYDVKM. The CDR3 sequence is 18 residues long. V was clipped by 2 bases and J by 1 base; unmatched bases: 10.